This TCR beta chain appears in the sequencing data of a study of PD-1 blockade in classical Hodgkin lymphoma. Study-wide points: Repertoire differences have undefined causes, possibly disease activity or prior therapy.

The patients all showed relapse after autologous stem cell transplantation, while their brentuximab vedotin exposure varied. The study isolated CD8+ T cells from thawed PBMCs by magnetic negative selection. The germline gives CDR1 LNHNV, CDR2 YYDKDF (reference sequence). The CDR3 consists of 14 residues. Trimming removed 1 base at V and 8 bases at J, with 14 bases between. On this clone: Its specificity is unknown.

TCRdb's copy holds only in-frame clones and misses some; the assay was immunoSEQ multiplex PCR. The data contain about 30,000 clones, 85% to 90% of them singletons. The sequence derives from a human donor with classical Hodgkin lymphoma. The chain carries TRBV15 and TRBJ1-1, with TRBD1 as a possible D gene (5 bases). This specimen was CD8+ T cells from blood, taken at baseline. CDR3 amino acids: CATSRGRTTSEAFF. In nucleotides, the CDR3 is TGTGCCACCAGCAGAGGGCGGACAACCAGCGAAGCTTTCTTT.